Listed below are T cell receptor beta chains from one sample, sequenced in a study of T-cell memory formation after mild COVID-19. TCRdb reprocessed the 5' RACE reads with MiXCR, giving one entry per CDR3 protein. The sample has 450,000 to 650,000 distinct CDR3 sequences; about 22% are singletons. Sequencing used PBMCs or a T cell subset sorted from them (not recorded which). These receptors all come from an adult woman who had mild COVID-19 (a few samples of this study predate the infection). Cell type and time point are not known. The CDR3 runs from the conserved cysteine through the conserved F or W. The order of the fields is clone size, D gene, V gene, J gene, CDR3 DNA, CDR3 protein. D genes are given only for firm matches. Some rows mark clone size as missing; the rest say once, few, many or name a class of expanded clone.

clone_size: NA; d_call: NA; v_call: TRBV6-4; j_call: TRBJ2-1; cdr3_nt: TGTGCCAGCAGTGCTAGCGACTCCTACAATGAGCAGTTCTTC; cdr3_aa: CASSASDSYNEQFF
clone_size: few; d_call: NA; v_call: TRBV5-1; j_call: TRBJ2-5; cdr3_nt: TGCGCCAGCAGCTTGGTGGGCTACGGGGAGACCCAGTACTTC; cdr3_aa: CASSLVGYGETQYF
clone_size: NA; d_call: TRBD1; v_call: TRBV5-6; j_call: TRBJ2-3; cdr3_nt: TGTGCCAGCAGCTTGGACAGGGGGCGTACTGGCACAGATACGCAGTATTTT; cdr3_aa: CASSLDRGRTGTDTQYF
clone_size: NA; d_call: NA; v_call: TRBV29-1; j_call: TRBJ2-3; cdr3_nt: TGCAGCGTCACGGGGGGCAGCACAGATACGCAGTATTTT; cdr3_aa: CSVTGGSTDTQYF
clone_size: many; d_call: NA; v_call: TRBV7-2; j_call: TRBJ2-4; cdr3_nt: TGTGCCAGCAGCTCAGCAGGGGCCAAAAACATTCAGTACTTC; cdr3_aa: CASSSAGAKNIQYF
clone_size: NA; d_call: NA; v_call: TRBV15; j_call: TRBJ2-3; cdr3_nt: TGTGCCACCAGCAGAGACCTGATCACAGATACGCAGTATTTT; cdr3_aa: CATSRDLITDTQYF
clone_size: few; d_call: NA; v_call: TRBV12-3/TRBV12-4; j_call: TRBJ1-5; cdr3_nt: TGTGCCAGCAGCAGCATCCGGGGACAGCCCCAGCATTTT; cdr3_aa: CASSSIRGQPQHF
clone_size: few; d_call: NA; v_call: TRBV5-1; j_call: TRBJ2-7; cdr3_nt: TGCGCCAGCATTGCGGACCCCCCAAGCTACGAGCAGTACTTC; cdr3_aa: CASIADPPSYEQYF
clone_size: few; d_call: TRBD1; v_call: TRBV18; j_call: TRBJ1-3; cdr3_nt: TGTGCCAGCTCACCACTGGACAGGAACCCCTCTGGAAACACCATATATTTT; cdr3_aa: CASSPLDRNPSGNTIYF
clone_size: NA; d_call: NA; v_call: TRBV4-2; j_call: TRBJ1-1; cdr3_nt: TGTGCCAGCAGCCCCCCGGGTCACTTGAACACTGAAGCTTTCTTT; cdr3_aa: CASSPPGHLNTEAFF
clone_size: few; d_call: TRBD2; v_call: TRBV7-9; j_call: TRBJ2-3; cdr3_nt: TGTGCCAGCAGTCCCGGGACTAGCGGACGCACAGATACGCAGTATTTT; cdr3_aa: CASSPGTSGRTDTQYF
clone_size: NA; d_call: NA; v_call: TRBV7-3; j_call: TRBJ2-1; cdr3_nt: TGTGCCAGCAGCCCCGAGATAGCTTCCTACAATGAGCAGTTCTTC; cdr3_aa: CASSPEIASYNEQFF
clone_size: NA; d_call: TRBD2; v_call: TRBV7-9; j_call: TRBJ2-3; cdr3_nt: TGTGCCAGCAGCTCGACTAGCGAGACATATACGCAGTATTTT; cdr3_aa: CASSSTSETYTQYF
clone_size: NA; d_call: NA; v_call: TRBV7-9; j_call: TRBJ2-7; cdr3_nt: TGTGCCAGCAGCTTAGGAAACAGGGACGAGCAGTACTTC; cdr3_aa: CASSLGNRDEQYF
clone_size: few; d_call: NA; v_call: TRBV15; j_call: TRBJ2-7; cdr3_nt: TGTGCCACCAGCAGACCGGACGTTGGCTCCTACGAGCAGTACTTC; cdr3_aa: CATSRPDVGSYEQYF
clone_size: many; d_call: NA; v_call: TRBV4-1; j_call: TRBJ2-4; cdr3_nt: TGCGCCAGCAGCCAAGACGGACAGACCAAAAACATTCAGTACTTC; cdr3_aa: CASSQDGQTKNIQYF
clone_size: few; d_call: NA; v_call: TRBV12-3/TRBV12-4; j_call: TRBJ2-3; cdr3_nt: TGTGCCAGCAGTTTCCCGGCAAATACGCAGTATTTT; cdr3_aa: CASSFPANTQYF
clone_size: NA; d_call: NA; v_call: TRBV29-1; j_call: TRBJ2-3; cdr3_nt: TGCAGCGTTGTAGGAATCACAGATACGCAGTATTTT; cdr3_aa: CSVVGITDTQYF
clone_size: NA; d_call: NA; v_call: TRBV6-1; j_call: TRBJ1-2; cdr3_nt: TGTGCCAGCAGTGAAGGACAGCGCAACTATGGCTACACCTTC; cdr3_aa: CASSEGQRNYGYTF
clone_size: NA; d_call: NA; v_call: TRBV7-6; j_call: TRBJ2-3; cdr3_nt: TGTGCCAGCAGCTCCCTCGAGCCACTAGGGGATACGCAGTATTTT; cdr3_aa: CASSSLEPLGDTQYF
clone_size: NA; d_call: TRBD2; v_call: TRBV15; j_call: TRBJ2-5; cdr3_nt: TGTGCCACCAGCAGAGATCCCGGAGCGGGGAGAGAGACCCAGTACTTC; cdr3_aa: CATSRDPGAGRETQYF
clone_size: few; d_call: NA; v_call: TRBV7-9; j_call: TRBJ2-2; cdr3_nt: TGTGCCAGCAGCTTAGGGAGGGACCGCCTGAACACCGGGGAGCTGTTTTTT; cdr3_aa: CASSLGRDRLNTGELFF
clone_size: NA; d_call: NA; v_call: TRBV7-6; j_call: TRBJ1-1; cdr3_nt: TGTGCCAGCAGCTTAGCGAAGGGCAGGGATGAAGCTTTCTTT; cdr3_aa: CASSLAKGRDEAFF
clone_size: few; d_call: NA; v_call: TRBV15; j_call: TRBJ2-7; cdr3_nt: TGTGCCACCAGCAGAGTCGGGTTCGAGCAGTACTTC; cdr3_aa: CATSRVGFEQYF
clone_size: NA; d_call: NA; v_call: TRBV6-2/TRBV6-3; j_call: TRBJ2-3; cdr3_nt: TGTGCCAGCACCGTACAGGGTAGCACAGATACGCAGTATTTT; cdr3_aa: CASTVQGSTDTQYF
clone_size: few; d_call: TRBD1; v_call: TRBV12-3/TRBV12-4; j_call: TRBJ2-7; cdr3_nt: TGTGCCAGCAATCGCGCCGGGACAGGGGCCTACGAGCAGTACTTC; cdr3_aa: CASNRAGTGAYEQYF
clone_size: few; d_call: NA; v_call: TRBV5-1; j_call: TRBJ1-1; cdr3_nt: TGCGCCAGCAGCTCAGCCGGGACACCCAACACTGAAGCTTTCTTT; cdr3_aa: CASSSAGTPNTEAFF
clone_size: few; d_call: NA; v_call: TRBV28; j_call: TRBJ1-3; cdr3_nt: TGTGCCAGCAGTCAGGGCTTTTCTGGAAACACCATATATTTT; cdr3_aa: CASSQGFSGNTIYF
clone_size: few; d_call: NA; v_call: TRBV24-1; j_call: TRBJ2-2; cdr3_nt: TGTGCCACCAGTGTCCACGGCAGGGGGAACACCGGGGAGCTGTTTTTT; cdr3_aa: CATSVHGRGNTGELFF
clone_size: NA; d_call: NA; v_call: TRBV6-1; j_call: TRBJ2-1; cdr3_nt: TGTGCCAGCAGAGGAACAACGGGGAACAATGAGCAGTTCTTC; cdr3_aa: CASRGTTGNNEQFF
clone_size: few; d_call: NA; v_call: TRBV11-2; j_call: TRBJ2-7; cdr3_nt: TGTGCCAGCAGATTCAGGGCAGGGATAAACTCCTACGAGCAGTACTTC; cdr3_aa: CASRFRAGINSYEQYF
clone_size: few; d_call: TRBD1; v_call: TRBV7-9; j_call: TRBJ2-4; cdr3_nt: TGTGCCTTCCGGGACAGTAAAAACATTCAGTACTTC; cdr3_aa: CAFRDSKNIQYF
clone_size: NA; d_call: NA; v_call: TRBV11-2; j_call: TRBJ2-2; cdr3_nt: TGTGCCAGCAGCCTCTTGACTAGGGGAACCGGGGAGCTGTTTTTT; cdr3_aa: CASSLLTRGTGELFF
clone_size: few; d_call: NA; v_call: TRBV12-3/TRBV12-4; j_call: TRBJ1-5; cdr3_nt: TGTGCCAGCAGTTCTGGACCTTCCCTCGGCATTCAGCCCCAGCATTTT; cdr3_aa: CASSSGPSLGIQPQHF
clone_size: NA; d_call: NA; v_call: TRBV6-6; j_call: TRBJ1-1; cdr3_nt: TGTGCCAGCAGTTACTCGATGGGAGGACAGAGGGCCACTGAAGCTTTCTTT; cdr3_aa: CASSYSMGGQRATEAFF
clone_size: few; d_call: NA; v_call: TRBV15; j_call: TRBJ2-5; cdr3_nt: TGTGCCACCAGCAGAGATCTGGGCGGGCTGCAAGAGACCCAGTACTTC; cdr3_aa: CATSRDLGGLQETQYF
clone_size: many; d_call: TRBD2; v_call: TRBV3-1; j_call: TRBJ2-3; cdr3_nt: TGTGCCAGCAGCCAAGACCGGGGACTAGCGGGAGCAGATACGCAGTATTTT; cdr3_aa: CASSQDRGLAGADTQYF
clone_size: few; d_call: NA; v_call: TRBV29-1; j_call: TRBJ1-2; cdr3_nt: TGCAGCGTTGAAGGGGGGCTGCGGGGCTACACCTTC; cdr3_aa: CSVEGGLRGYTF
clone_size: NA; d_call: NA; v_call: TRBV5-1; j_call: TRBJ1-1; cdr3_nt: TGCGCCAGCAGCTTGGCCCCGGGCCTCCTTATGAACACTGAAGCTTTCTTT; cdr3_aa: CASSLAPGLLMNTEAFF
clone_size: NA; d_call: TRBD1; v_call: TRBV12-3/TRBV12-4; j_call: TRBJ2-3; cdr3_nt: TGTGCCAGCAACCCGACAGGGCGGTGGACAGATACGCAGTATTTT; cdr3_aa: CASNPTGRWTDTQYF
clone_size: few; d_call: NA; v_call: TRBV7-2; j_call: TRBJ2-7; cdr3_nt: TGTGCCAGCAGCATTGGTGGAGAGCTCTCCTACGAGCAGTACTTC; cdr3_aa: CASSIGGELSYEQYF
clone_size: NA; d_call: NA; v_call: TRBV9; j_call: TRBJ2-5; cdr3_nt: TGTGCCAGCAGCGTAGCTCACGGGGGGCCTGCGACCCAGTACTTC; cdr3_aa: CASSVAHGGPATQYF
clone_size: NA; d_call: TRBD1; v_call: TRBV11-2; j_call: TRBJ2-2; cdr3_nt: TGTGCCAGCAGCTCCCCAGACAGGGCGAACACCGGGGAGCTGTTTTTT; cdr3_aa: CASSSPDRANTGELFF
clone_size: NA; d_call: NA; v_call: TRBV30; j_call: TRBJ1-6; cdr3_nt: TGTGCCTGGAGCGGCGACTATAATTCACCCCTCCACTTT; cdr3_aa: CAWSGDYNSPLHF
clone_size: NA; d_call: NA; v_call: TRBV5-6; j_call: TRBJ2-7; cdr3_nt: TGTGCCAGCAGCTTGGACAGGGAAGAGTCCTACGAGCAGTACTTC; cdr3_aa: CASSLDREESYEQYF
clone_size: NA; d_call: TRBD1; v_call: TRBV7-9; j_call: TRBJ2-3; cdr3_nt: TGTGCCAGCAGCGCCCCGACAGGGGATACGCAGTATTTT; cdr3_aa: CASSAPTGDTQYF
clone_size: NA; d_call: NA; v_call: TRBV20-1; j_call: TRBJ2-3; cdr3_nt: TGCAGTGCTGAGGGGCCGCGACAGATCGCGATGGATACGCAGTATTTT; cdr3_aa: CSAEGPRQIAMDTQYF
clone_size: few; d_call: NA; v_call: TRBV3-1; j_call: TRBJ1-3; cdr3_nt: TGTGCCAGCAGCCAACAGGGGTTCTCTGGAAACACCATATATTTT; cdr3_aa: CASSQQGFSGNTIYF
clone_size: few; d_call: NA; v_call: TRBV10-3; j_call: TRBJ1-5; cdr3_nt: TGTGCCATCAGTGAGTCCCCGGAAGGGACACAGCCCCAGCATTTT; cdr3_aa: CAISESPEGTQPQHF
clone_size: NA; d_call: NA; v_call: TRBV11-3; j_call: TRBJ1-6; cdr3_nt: TGTGCCAGCAGCTTAGTCCCAGGGGAGGATTCACCCCTCCACTTT; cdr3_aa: CASSLVPGEDSPLHF
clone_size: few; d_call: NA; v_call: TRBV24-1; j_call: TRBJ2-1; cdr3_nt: TGTGCCACCAGTGATTTCTGGCGGGGTAACAATGAGCAGTTCTTC; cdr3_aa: CATSDFWRGNNEQFF
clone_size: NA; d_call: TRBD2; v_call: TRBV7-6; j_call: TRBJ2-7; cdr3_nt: TGTGCCAGCAGCTTAAATTCGGCGGGGGACTACGAGCAGTACTTC; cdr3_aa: CASSLNSAGDYEQYF
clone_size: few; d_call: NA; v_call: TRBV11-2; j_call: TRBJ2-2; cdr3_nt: TGTGCCAGCAGCTCTCAACCGGGACTGCCCCCCACAGGGGAGCTGTTTTTT; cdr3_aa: CASSSQPGLPPTGELFF
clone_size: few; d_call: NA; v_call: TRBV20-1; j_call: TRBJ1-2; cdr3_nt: TGCAGTGCTAGAGGCCGAGCAGGCAGCCAGCTGTGGCGAGGCTACACCTTC; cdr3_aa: CSARGRAGSQLWRGYTF